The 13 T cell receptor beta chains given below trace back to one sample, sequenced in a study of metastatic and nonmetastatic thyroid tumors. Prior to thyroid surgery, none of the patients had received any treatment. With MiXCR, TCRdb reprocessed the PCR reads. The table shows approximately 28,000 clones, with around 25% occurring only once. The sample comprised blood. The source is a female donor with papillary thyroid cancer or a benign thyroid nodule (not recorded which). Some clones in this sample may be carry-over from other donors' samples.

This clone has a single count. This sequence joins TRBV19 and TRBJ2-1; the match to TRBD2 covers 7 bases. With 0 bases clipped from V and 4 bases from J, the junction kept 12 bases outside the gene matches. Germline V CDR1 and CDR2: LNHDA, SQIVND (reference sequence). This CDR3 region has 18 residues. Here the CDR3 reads CASSIDGPRGDLYNEQFF. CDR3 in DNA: TGTGCCAGTAGTATAGATGGCCCTCGGGGGGATTTATACAATGAGCAGTTCTTC.

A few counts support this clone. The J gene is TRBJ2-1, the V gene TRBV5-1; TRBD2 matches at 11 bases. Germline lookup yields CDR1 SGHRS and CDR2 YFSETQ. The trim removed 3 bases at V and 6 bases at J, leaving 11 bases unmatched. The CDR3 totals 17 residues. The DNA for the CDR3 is TGCGCCAGCAGCTCGTTACTAGCGGGAGAGCTTCGCAATGAGCAGTTCTTC. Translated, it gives CASSSLLAGELRNEQFF.

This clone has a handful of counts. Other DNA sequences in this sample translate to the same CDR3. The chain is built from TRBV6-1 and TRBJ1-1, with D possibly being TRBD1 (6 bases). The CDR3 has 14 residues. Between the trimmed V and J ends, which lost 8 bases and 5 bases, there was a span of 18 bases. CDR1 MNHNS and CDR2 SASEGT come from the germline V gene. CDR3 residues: CASSLQGVGTEAFF. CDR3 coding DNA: TGTGCCAGCTCACTACAGGGTGTGGGAACTGAAGCTTTCTTT.

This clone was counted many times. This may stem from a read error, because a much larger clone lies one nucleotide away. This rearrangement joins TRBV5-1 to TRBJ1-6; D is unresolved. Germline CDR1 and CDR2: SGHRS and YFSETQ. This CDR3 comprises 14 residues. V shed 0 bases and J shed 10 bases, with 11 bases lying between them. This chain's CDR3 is CASSLDGPSSPLHF. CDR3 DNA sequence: TGCGCCAGCAGCTTGGACGGGCCCAGCTCACCCCTCCACTTT.

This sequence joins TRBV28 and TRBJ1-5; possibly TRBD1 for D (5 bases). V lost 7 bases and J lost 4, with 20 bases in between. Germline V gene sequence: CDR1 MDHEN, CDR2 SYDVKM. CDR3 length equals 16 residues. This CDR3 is CASIPTVGQGNQPQHF. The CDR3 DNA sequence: TGTGCCAGCATACCTACAGTGGGCCAGGGTAATCAGCCCCAGCATTTT.

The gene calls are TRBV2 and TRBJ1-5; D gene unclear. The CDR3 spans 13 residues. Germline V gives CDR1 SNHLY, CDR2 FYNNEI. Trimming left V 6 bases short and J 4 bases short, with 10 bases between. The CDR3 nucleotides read TGTGCCAGCAGGATGGCCGTAAATCAGCCCCAGCATTTT. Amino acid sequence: CASRMAVNQPQHF.

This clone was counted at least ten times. CDR3 residues: CASSQDASGEPYNEQFF. DNA for the CDR3: TGCGCCAGCAGCCAAGATGCTAGCGGAGAACCCTACAATGAGCAGTTCTTC. The rearrangement uses TRBV4-3 and TRBJ2-1; 7 nucleotides match TRBD2. The CDR3 runs to 17 residues. The trim removed 0 bases at V and 2 bases at J, leaving 7 bases unmatched. CDR1 and CDR2 from the germline V gene are LGHNA and YSLEER.

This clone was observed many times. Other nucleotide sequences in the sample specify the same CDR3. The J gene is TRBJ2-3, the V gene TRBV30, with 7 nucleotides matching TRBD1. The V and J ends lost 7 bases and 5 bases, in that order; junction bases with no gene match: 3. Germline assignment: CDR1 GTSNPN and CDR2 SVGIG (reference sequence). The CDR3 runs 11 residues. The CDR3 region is CASYRGDTQYF. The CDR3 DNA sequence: TGTGCCTCTTACAGGGGAGATACGCAGTATTTT.

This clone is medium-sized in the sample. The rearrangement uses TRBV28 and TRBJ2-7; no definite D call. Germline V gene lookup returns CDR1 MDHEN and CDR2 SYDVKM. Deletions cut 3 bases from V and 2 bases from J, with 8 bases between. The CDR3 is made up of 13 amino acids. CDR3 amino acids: CASSFEVPYEQYF. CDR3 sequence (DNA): TGTGCCAGCAGTTTTGAGGTCCCCTACGAGCAGTACTTC.

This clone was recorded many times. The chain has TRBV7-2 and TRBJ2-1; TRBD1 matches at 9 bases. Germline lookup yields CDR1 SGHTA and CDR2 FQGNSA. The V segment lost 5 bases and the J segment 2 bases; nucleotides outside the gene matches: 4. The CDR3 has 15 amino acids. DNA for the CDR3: TGTGCCAGCAGCGTGACAGGGGGTCCCTACAATGAGCAGTTCTTC. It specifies CASSVTGGPYNEQFF.

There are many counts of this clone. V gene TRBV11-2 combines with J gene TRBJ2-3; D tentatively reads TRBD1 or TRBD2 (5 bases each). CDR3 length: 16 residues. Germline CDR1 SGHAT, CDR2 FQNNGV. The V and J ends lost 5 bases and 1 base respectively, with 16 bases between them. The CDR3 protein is CASSTRRTGGTDTQYF. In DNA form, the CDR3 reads TGTGCCAGCAGCACTAGGAGAACAGGAGGCACAGATACGCAGTATTTT. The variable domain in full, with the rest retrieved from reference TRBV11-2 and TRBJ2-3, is EAGVAQSPRYKIIEKRQSVAFWCNPISGHATLYWYQQILGQGPKLLIQFQNNGVVDDSQLPKDRFSAERLKGVDSTLKIQPAKLEDSAVYLCASSTRRTGGTDTQYFGPGTRLTVL.

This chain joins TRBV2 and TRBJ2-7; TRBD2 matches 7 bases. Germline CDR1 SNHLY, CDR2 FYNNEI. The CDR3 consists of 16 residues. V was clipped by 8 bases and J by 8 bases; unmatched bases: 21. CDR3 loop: CASARGSSGGPTQQYF. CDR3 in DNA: TGTGCCAGCGCCCGAGGGTCTAGCGGAGGCCCTACGCAGCAGTACTTC.

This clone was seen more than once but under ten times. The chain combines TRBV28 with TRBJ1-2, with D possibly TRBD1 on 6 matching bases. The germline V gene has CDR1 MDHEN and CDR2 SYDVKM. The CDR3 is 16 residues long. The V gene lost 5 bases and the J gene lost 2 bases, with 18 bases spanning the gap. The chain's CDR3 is CASSLPERGHNYGYTF. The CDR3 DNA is TGTGCCAGCAGTCTTCCAGAGCGGGGGCACAACTATGGCTACACCTTC.